The 10 T cell receptor beta chains listed next were all sequenced from one sample in a study of shared clonotypes between healthy human individuals. Repertoires were generated with immunoSEQ multiplex PCR, while TCRdb's copy carries only in-frame clones and drops some. The data show 2,500,000 or so clones, with around 90% seen just once and approximately 0.41% held by the top ten. The sequenced sample was naive CD4+ T cells from PBMCs. Subset in this sample: CD45RA+ positively selected. These receptors were taken from a man aged 18 to 30 in good health. Some clones in this sample may be carry-over from other donors' samples.

V is TRBV6-1 and J is TRBJ2-7; perhaps TRBD1 as D (6 bases). Germline values: CDR1 MNHNS, CDR2 SASEGT. The CDR3 covers 14 residues. V lost 6 bases to trimming and J lost 0 bases, with 12 bases between them. DNA of the CDR3: TGTGCCAGCAGCCGGGACATCAGCTCCTACGAGCAGTACTTC. Translated, it gives CASSRDISSYEQYF.

In its sample, this clone was seen a few times. The chain joins TRBV4-2 to TRBJ1-1, with a possible D match to TRBD1 (5 bases). The CDR3 loop spans 13 amino acids. V was cut by 2 bases and J by 5 bases, with 9 bases left in between. Germline V gene lookup returns CDR1 LGHNA and CDR2 YNFKEQ. The CDR3 region is CASSQQGDTEAFF. DNA of the CDR3: TGTGCCAGCAGCCAACAGGGCGATACTGAAGCTTTCTTT.

This clone was detected once. The chain carries TRBV29-1 and TRBJ2-1; D gene ambiguous. There are 16 residues in the CDR3. Germline V gene sequence: CDR1 SQVTM, CDR2 ANQGSEA. Trimming left V 2 bases short and J 0 bases short, with 14 bases between. DNA for the CDR3: TGCAGCGTTGAACCCCACGGGCAGAGCTCCTACAATGAGCAGTTCTTC. This gives the protein CSVEPHGQSSYNEQFF.

This clone was observed a single time. The rearrangement uses TRBV19 and TRBJ2-1; 7 positions match TRBD2. CDR3 size: 16 residues. With V trimmed by 5 bases and J by 8 bases, 15 bases remained unmatched. Germline V gene sequence: CDR1 LNHDA, CDR2 SQIVND (reference sequence). Here the CDR3 reads CASSSVLLAAGDEQFF. CDR3 nucleotides: TGTGCCAGTAGTTCCGTGTTGCTAGCGGCGGGGGATGAGCAGTTCTTC. The complete variable domain, with remaining parts taken from reference TRBV19 and TRBJ2-1, reads DGGITQSPKYLFRKEGQNVTLSCEQNLNHDAMYWYRQDPGQGLRLIYYSQIVNDFQKGDIAEGYSVSREKKESFPLTVTSAQKNPTAFYLCASSSVLLAAGDEQFFGPGTRLTVL.

This clone showed up just a few times. The rearrangement joins TRBV28 to TRBJ1-1, with D unclear. The CDR3 is 9 amino acids. Germline CDR1 MDHEN, CDR2 SYDVKM. The CDR3 here is CAWETEAFF. The CDR3 bases are TGTGCGTGGGAGACTGAAGCTTTCTTT. Combining the CDR3 with reference TRBV28 and TRBJ1-1 gives the whole variable domain DVKVTQSSRYLVKRTGEKVFLECVQDMDHENMFWYRQDPGLGLRLIYFSYDVKMKEKGDIPEGYSVSREKKERFSLILESASTNQTSMYLCAWETEAFFGQGTRLTVV.

As regards this clone: This sample also contains other DNA sequences that code for the same CDR3. The chain joins TRBV5-6 to TRBJ2-2; D is unresolved. Germline V lookup: CDR1 SGHDT, CDR2 YYEEEE. The CDR3 has 15 residues. The V and J ends lost 2 bases and 0 bases respectively, with 8 bases between them. CDR3 nucleotides: TGTGCCAGCAGCTTCGCAGGAACGAACACCGGGGAGCTGTTTTTT. Translation: CASSFAGTNTGELFF. Complete variable domain (other parts from reference TRBV5-6 and TRBJ2-2): DAGVTQSPTHLIKTRGQQVTLRCSPKSGHDTVSWYQQALGQGPQFIFQYYEEEERQRGNFPDRFSGHQFPNYSSELNVNALLLGDSALYLCASSFAGTNTGELFFGEGSRLTVL.

The V and J genes are TRBV28 and TRBJ2-7; D remains unclear. Germline V gene lookup returns CDR1 MDHEN and CDR2 SYDVKM. Trimming removed 3 bases from V and 2 bases from J, with 11 bases in between. CDR3 length: 14 residues. The CDR3 DNA follows: TGTGCCAGCAGTTTTGTCGGCCCTCCCTACGAGCAGTACTTC. Its translation is CASSFVGPPYEQYF. Based on the CDR3 plus reference TRBV28 and TRBJ2-7, the full variable domain is DVKVTQSSRYLVKRTGEKVFLECVQDMDHENMFWYRQDPGLGLRLIYFSYDVKMKEKGDIPEGYSVSREKKERFSLILESASTNQTSMYLCASSFVGPPYEQYFGPGTRLTVT.

In the case of this clone: This same CDR3 is encoded by further DNA sequences in the sample. V is TRBV25-1 and J is TRBJ2-5; the D gene is possibly TRBD2 (5 bases). The germline gives CDR1 MGHDK, CDR2 SYGVNS. The CDR3 covers 14 residues. Between the trimmed V and J ends, which lost 2 bases and 4 bases, there was a span of 11 bases. CDR3 coding DNA: TGTGCCAGCAGTGAAGGAGGCGGGCGAGAGACCCAGTACTTC. Translating it yields CASSEGGGRETQYF.

The DNA for the CDR3 is TGTGCCAGCAGCTTAGGCCTCGGTTGGGGCTCTGGAAACACCATATATTTT. This sequence encodes CASSLGLGWGSGNTIYF. The rearrangement joins TRBV11-3 to TRBJ1-3; D uncertain. CDR1 is SGHNT and CDR2 is YENEEA in the germline V gene. Trimming shortened V by 1 base and J by 0 bases, and 13 bases separated the two germline ends. CDR3 length: 17 amino acids.

V usage is TRBV5-1 and J usage is TRBJ2-5; 10 bases map to TRBD1. This CDR3 has 16 amino acids. Germline V lookup: CDR1 SGHRS, CDR2 YFSETQ. The V and J ends lost 4 bases and 2 bases, in that order; junction bases with no gene match: 8. Here the CDR3 DNA reads TGCGCCAGCAGCCCAGGACAGGGGGGAGATCAAGAGACCCAGTACTTC. Translating gives CASSPGQGGDQETQYF.